The clone carrying this T cell receptor beta chain turned up a few times. CDR1 and CDR2 (germline): SGHRS, YFSETQ. Trimming took 4 bases from V and 7 from J; bases not matched to a gene: 9. The CDR3 has 15 residues. These data belong to a study of blood T cell repertoires in COVID-19. The overall study: Italy, Spain and the United States were the sources of the convalescent and acute COVID-19 samples. Sample material is recorded as cDNA or gDNA derived from T cells, B-cell-depleted T cells, or PBMCs.

Method: immunoSEQ multiplex PCR; TCRdb's copy keeps in-frame clones and lacks some. The sample has approximately 68,000 clones, more than 60% seen once. This sequence originates from a woman in her forties or fifties with acute or convalescent COVID-19. Source material: peripheral blood. The chain carries TRBV5-1 and TRBJ2-7; 12 bases align to TRBD2. This CDR3 is CASSPNPLAGGEQYF. Here the CDR3 DNA reads TGCGCCAGCAGCCCCAATCCACTAGCGGGGGGAGAGCAGTACTTC.